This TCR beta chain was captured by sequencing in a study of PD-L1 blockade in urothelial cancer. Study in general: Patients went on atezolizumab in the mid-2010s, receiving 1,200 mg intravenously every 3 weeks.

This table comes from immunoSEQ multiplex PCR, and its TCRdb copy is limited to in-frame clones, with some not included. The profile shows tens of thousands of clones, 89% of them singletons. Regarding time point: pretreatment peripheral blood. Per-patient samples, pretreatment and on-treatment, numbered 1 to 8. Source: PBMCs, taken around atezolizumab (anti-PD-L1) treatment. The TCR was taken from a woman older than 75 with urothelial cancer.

The CDR3 spells CASSQLQETQYF. CDR3 coding DNA: TGTGCCAGCAGCCAATTACAAGAGACCCAGTACTTC. The rearrangement joins TRBV4-2 to TRBJ2-5; D uncertain. The V end lost 2 bases, the J end lost 2 bases, and 3 bases lay between the germline ends. Per the germline V gene, CDR1 is LGHNA and CDR2 is YNFKEQ. This CDR3 spans 12 amino acids.